The 15 T cell receptor beta chains in this list originate from one sample, sequenced in a study of cytomegalovirus exposure and HLA in healthy donors. Primers: 60 Vbeta forward and 13 Jbeta reverse. Clones were sequenced by immunoSEQ multiplex PCR, and TCRdb holds only the in-frame ones, with some missing. The sample table includes some 80,000 clones. Sample: PBMCs. Every receptor here comes from a man aged 50 to 60 in good health and CMV-seropositive.

The J gene is TRBJ2-1, the V gene TRBV7-2; tentative D call: TRBD1 (6 bases). The CDR3 spans 13 residues. V lost 3 bases and J 9 bases, leaving 12 bases between the germline ends. Per the germline V gene, CDR1 is SGHTA and CDR2 is FQGNSA. DNA for the CDR3: TGTGCCAGCAGCTTTAGGACAGAGGCTGAGCAGTTCTTC. Amino acids: CASSFRTEAEQFF.

The CDR3 bases are TGTGCCAGCAGCTTAGGGACAGGGAGCAACTATGGCTACACCTTC. This encodes CASSLGTGSNYGYTF. The chain combines TRBV7-6 with TRBJ1-2, with 8 positions matching TRBD1. Trimming took 1 base from V and 2 from J; bases not matched to a gene: 3. Germline-derived CDR1 and CDR2 are SGHVS and FNYEAQ. CDR3 length: 15 residues.

The rearrangement links TRBV6-5 to TRBJ2-2; 7 bases are a match to TRBD1. Trimming took 2 bases from V and 7 from J; bases not matched to a gene: 4. The CDR3 runs 14 residues. Germline CDR1 MNHEY, CDR2 SVGAGI. The CDR3 sequence: CASSYPGQHGELFF. DNA of the CDR3: TGTGCCAGCAGTTACCCGGGACAGCACGGGGAGCTGTTTTTT.

On this clone itself: Other nucleotide sequences from this sample produce the same CDR3. This sequence joins TRBV18 and TRBJ1-2; 7 bases align to TRBD1. V lost 2 bases to trimming and J lost 6 bases; unmatched junction nucleotides: 3. The CDR3 loop spans 13 amino acids. Germline lookup yields CDR1 KGHSH and CDR2 LQKENI. The CDR3 spells CASSPGQGDGYTF. In nucleotides, the CDR3 is TGTGCCAGCTCACCAGGGCAGGGGGATGGCTACACCTTC.

The V and J genes are TRBV7-9 and TRBJ2-5; D is perhaps TRBD1 (5 bases). The CDR3 extends over 15 amino acids. Trimming took off 1 base at V and 5 bases at J, with 14 bases between the two ends. Germline-derived CDR1 and CDR2 are SEHNR and FQNEAQ (reference sequence). The DNA for the CDR3 is TGTGCCAGCAGCTTAGATCCTTCAGGGTTGGAGACCCAGTACTTC. This encodes CASSLDPSGLETQYF. The full variable domain, in which reference TRBV7-9 and TRBJ2-5 provide the parts outside the CDR3, is DTGVSQNPRHKITKRGQNVTFRCDPISEHNRLYWYRQTLGQGPEFLTYFQNEAQLEKSRLLSDRFSAERPKGSFSTLEIQRTEQGDSAMYLCASSLDPSGLETQYFGPGTRLLVL.

Remarks on this clone: This CDR3 is also generated by other DNA sequences in the sample. This chain's CDR3 is CASSLATGGETQYF. CDR3 nucleotide sequence: TGTGCCAGCAGCTTAGCGACAGGGGGAGAGACCCAGTACTTC. The rearrangement joins TRBV7-2 to TRBJ2-5, with 9 bases aligning to TRBD1. The CDR3 sequence is 14 residues long. Trimming at V came to 0 bases and at J to 4 bases, leaving 0 bases not matched to a gene. Germline CDR1 is SGHTA and CDR2 is FQGNSA.

The V call is TRBV5-1, the J call TRBJ2-3; no definite D call. Germline V gene data show CDR1 as SGHRS and CDR2 as YFSETQ. Trimming took 4 bases from V and 5 from J, leaving 14 bases between them. This CDR3 is 14 amino acids long. The CDR3, as DNA: TGCGCCAGCAGCCCTACACTAATGCGAGATACGCAGTATTTT. Translating gives CASSPTLMRDTQYF.

The chain couples TRBV29-1 to TRBJ2-1, with TRBD2 identical over 8 bases. This CDR3 comprises 18 residues. Trimming removed 3 bases from V and 7 bases from J; junction bases left unmatched: 20. Germline V gene data show CDR1 as SQVTM and CDR2 as ANQGSEA. CDR3 sequence (DNA): TGCAGCGTTGACTTGATGTACCACGGGGGGGGAGGTCGGAATGAGCAGTTCTTC. Translated, it gives CSVDLMYHGGGGRNEQFF.

The chain couples TRBV19 to TRBJ2-7; 10 positions match TRBD2. The germline V gene encodes CDR1 LNHDA and CDR2 SQIVND (reference sequence). The CDR3 sequence is 15 residues long. The V segment lost 7 bases and the J segment 2 bases; nucleotides outside the gene matches: 8. CDR3 in amino acids: CASTPRTSGPYEQYF. The CDR3 DNA is TGTGCCAGTACTCCGCGGACTAGCGGTCCCTACGAGCAGTACTTC.

V gene TRBV6-1 combines with J gene TRBJ1-5; D may be TRBD1 (5 bases). Germline CDR1 MNHNS, CDR2 SASEGT. Trimming took off 7 bases at V and 1 base at J, with 11 bases between the two ends. CDR3 size: 14 residues. DNA of the CDR3: TGTGCCAGCAAGGGGCAGGGCAGCAATCAGCCCCAGCATTTT. Its translation: CASKGQGSNQPQHF.

The chain is built from TRBV6-5 and TRBJ1-1; D may be TRBD1 (6 bases). The CDR3 is made up of 14 amino acids. Germline V gene data show CDR1 as MNHEY and CDR2 as SVGAGI. V was clipped by 2 bases and J by 3 bases, with 10 bases between them. DNA for the CDR3: TGTGCCAGCAGTTACGGGGGGGGCTACACTGAAGCTTTCTTT. Its protein product is CASSYGGGYTEAFF.

The chain combines TRBV10-2 with TRBJ1-5; D unresolved. CDR3 size: 13 residues. Germline values: CDR1 WSHSY, CDR2 SAAADI. Trimming stripped 3 bases from V and 5 bases from J, with 8 bases between. CDR3 sequence: CASSEQFYQPQHF. CDR3 nucleotides: TGCGCCAGCAGTGAACAGTTTTATCAGCCCCAGCATTTT.

CDR3: CASSLNRYSYGYTF. The CDR3 nucleotides are TGTGCCAGCAGTTTAAACAGATATTCCTATGGCTACACCTTC. The chain carries TRBV27 and TRBJ1-2; D is unclear. Trimming took off 2 bases at V and 4 bases at J, with 11 bases between the two ends. In germline, CDR1 is MNHEY, CDR2 SMNVEV (reference sequence). The CDR3 length is 14 residues.

The gene calls are TRBV27 and TRBJ1-1; D may be TRBD1 (6 bases). Trimming shortened V by 6 bases and J by 5 bases, and 13 bases separated the two germline ends. The CDR3 runs to 13 residues. The germline CDR1 and CDR2 sequences are MNHEY and SMNVEV (reference sequence). The DNA for the CDR3 is TGTGCCAGCAGATATGACAGGTATACTGAAGCTTTCTTT. It codes for CASRYDRYTEAFF.

The V gene is TRBV5-1, the J gene TRBJ2-3; TRBD2 matches 7 bases. With 3 bases clipped from V and 1 base from J, the junction kept 2 bases outside the gene matches. The CDR3 sequence is 14 residues long. CDR1 SGHRS and CDR2 YFSETQ come from the germline V gene. The CDR3 loop reads CASSSRGGTDTQYF. Written as DNA, the CDR3 is TGCGCCAGCAGCTCACGGGGGGGCACAGATACGCAGTATTTT.